Sequencing of this T cell receptor (beta chain) was carried out in a study of shared clonotypes between healthy human individuals. With 5 bases clipped from V and 3 bases from J, the junction kept 8 bases outside the gene matches. The CDR3 spans 16 residues. The germline V gene encodes CDR1 PRHDT and CDR2 FYEKMQ (reference sequence). Naive CD8 cells comprised CD45RO-negative, CCR7-positively selected cells, excluding terminally differentiated effector memory CD45RA+ cells. Measured with immunoSEQ multiplex PCR; TCRdb has only the in-frame clones, and not every one. Of about 2 million clones listed, approximately 95% are singletons.

This TCR came from a man between 18 and 29 years old in good health. The specimen was naive CD8+ T cells sorted from blood. The genes are TRBV13 and TRBJ2-3; 10 positions agree with TRBD2. This CDR3 reads CASSPPGTSETDTQYF. CDR3 coding DNA: TGTGCCAGCAGCCCTCCCGGGACTAGCGAAACAGATACGCAGTATTTT.